These 8 T cell receptor beta chains were all obtained from the same sample, sequenced in a study of shared clonotypes between healthy human individuals. Terminally differentiated effector memory CD45RA+ cells were excluded by CCR7 positive selection of CD45RO-negative cells. The data were produced by immunoSEQ multiplex PCR, yet TCRdb's version contains in-frame clones alone and is incomplete. The data show more than 500,000 clones, around 96% seen once. What was sequenced was naive CD8+ T cells sorted from blood. All receptors derive from a woman aged 25 to 39 in good health.

The chain has TRBV15 and TRBJ1-2; D call uncertain. This CDR3 has 14 residues. V lost 0 bases and J lost 3, with 8 bases in between. Germline V lookup: CDR1 LNHNV, CDR2 YYDKDF (reference sequence). The CDR3 is CATSRDQRDYGYTF. DNA for the CDR3: TGTGCCACCAGCAGAGATCAGAGGGACTATGGCTACACCTTC.

The chain links TRBV10-1 to TRBJ2-3; D remains unclear. The CDR3 covers 12 residues. V shed 3 bases and J shed 6 bases, with 7 bases lying between them. The germline V gene encodes CDR1 WNHNN and CDR2 SYGVQD (reference sequence). The CDR3 sequence is CASSEVTDTQYF. CDR3 DNA sequence: TGCGCCAGCAGTGAAGTCACTGATACGCAGTATTTT.

The chain uses TRBV7-9 and TRBJ1-1; D is undetermined. Germline V gene data show CDR1 as SEHNR and CDR2 as FQNEAQ (reference sequence). V lost 2 bases and J 4 bases, leaving 5 bases between the germline ends. This CDR3 contains 12 residues. The CDR3 nucleotides read TGTGCCAGCAGCTTATTGAGCACTGAAGCTTTCTTT. It codes for CASSLLSTEAFF.

This sequence joins TRBV5-6 and TRBJ1-1; 8 bases align to TRBD1. CDR1 is SGHDT and CDR2 is YYEEEE in the germline V gene. V was clipped by 5 bases and J by 2 bases; unmatched bases: 5. This CDR3 has 14 residues. The CDR3 coding sequence is TGTGCCAGCAGGCTGGGACAGGTAAACACTGAAGCTTTCTTT. Translated: CASRLGQVNTEAFF. The whole variable domain, filled in from reference TRBV5-6 and TRBJ1-1, reads DAGVTQSPTHLIKTRGQQVTLRCSPKSGHDTVSWYQQALGQGPQFIFQYYEEEERQRGNFPDRFSGHQFPNYSSELNVNALLLGDSALYLCASRLGQVNTEAFFGQGTRLTVV.

The V call is TRBV13, the J call TRBJ2-5; 11 nucleotides line up with TRBD2. The CDR3 spans 18 residues. V lost 4 bases and J lost 5; bases outside the gene matches: 15. CDR1 and CDR2 from the germline V gene are PRHDT and FYEKMQ (reference sequence). The CDR3 reads CASSSTPQLAGEGETQYF. In DNA form, the CDR3 reads TGTGCCAGCAGCTCCACACCACAACTAGCGGGAGAGGGGGAGACCCAGTACTTC.

The chain couples TRBV5-4 to TRBJ1-3; D ambiguous. Germline V lookup: CDR1 SGHNT, CDR2 YYREEE (reference sequence). Trimming removed 2 bases from V and 0 bases from J, with 6 bases in between. This CDR3 region has 14 residues. In DNA form, the CDR3 reads TGTGCCAGCAGCTTCTCCAACTCTGGAAACACCATATATTTT. This translates into CASSFSNSGNTIYF.

This sequence joins TRBV5-4 and TRBJ1-2; D possibly corresponds to TRBD1 (5 bases). Trimming removed 1 base from V and 6 bases from J, with 16 bases in between. The CDR3 length is 15 residues. Germline V CDR1 and CDR2: SGHNT, YYREEE (reference sequence). The CDR3 DNA follows: TGTGCCAGCAGCTTGTTGCCAGGGTCTGTCCATGGCTACACCTTC. Translation: CASSLLPGSVHGYTF.

The genes are TRBV25-1 and TRBJ2-2; 8 bases fit TRBD2. J lost 5 bases, V lost 5 bases, and 16 bases had no gene match. The CDR3 loop spans 18 amino acids. The germline gives CDR1 MGHDK, CDR2 SYGVNS. The CDR3 nucleotides read TGTGCCAGCAGTCCACCCCGTGGAGGGACTAGGGGGACCGGGGAGCTGTTTTTT. Protein sequence: CASSPPRGGTRGTGELFF.